This T cell receptor (beta chain) appears in the sequencing data of a study of blood T cell repertoires in COVID-19. At the level of the study: Donors in the United States, Italy and Spain gave samples during acute or convalescent COVID-19. From T cells, B-cell-depleted T cells, or PBMCs came the material, which was cDNA or gDNA.

Per the germline V gene, CDR1 is SGHVS and CDR2 is FQNEAQ. This CDR3 spans 18 amino acids. V shed 7 bases and J 4 bases; nucleotides not matched to a gene: 12. Sequencing used immunoSEQ multiplex PCR; TCRdb keeps in-frame clones, though not all of them. Of 350,000 to 450,000 clones listed, about 88% are singletons. Exposed study participants had met a COVID-19 case within 2 weeks before entry. The chain employs TRBV7-8 and TRBJ2-1, with 14 bases aligning to TRBD2. This clonotype originated in a young woman who had been exposed to COVID-19. The sequencing sample was made of PBMCs or T cells enriched from blood (not recorded which). This chain's CDR3 is CASTAGLAGAPGYNEQFF. CDR3 coding DNA: TGTGCCAGCACCGCGGGACTAGCGGGAGCCCCGGGATACAATGAGCAGTTCTTC.